This TCR beta chain was identified in a study of T-cell reconstitution after alpha-beta-depleted transplantation in children. Study results and caveats: Several hundred expanded graft clones reportedly gave rise to the alpha-beta T cells present about two months after transplant. Day-60 TCRbeta diversity that was high in some patients was derived from surviving recipient T cells and thymic progenitors. T-cell counts and diversity at one year post-transplant came mainly from newly produced T cells.

For TCRbeta, the library was prepared with unique molecular identifiers. TCRdb ran MiXCR on the PCR reads and lists one entry per CDR3 protein. The repertoire holds about 830,000 distinct CDR3 sequences, with roughly 16% as singletons. This clonotype was seen more than once but under ten times. Its matching antigen is unknown. Germline CDR1 and CDR2: MGHRA and YSYEKL. This CDR3 contains 16 residues. V was shortened by 4 bases and J by 6 bases, with 21 bases between the two germline ends. This clonotype was obtained from a male patient younger than 18 who had a stem cell transplant for acute lymphoblastic leukemia, so the T cells may come from the graft donor. The V gene is TRBV4-1, the J gene TRBJ1-1; perhaps TRBD1 as D (6 bases). Sequencing was performed on PBMCs, mostly from graft donor cells, taken 360 days after TCRalphabeta/CD19-depleted stem cell transplant. The CDR3 spells CASSPALSTGRAEAFF. CDR3 DNA sequence: TGCGCCAGCAGCCCAGCCTTAAGCACAGGGAGGGCTGAAGCTTTCTTT.